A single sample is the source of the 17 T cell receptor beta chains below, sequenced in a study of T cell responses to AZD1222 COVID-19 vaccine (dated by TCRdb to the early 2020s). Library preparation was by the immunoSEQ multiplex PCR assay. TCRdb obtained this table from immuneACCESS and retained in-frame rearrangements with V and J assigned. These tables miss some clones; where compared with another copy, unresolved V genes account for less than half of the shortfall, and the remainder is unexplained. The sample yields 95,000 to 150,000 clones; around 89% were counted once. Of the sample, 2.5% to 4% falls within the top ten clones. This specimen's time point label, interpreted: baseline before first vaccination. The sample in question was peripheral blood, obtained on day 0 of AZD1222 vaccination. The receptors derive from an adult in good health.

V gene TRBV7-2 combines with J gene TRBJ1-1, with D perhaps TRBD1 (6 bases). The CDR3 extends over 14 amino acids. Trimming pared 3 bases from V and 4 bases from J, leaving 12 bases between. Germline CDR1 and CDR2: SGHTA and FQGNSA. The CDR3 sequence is CASSFSPQGTEAFF. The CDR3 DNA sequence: TGTGCCAGCAGCTTTAGCCCACAGGGCACTGAAGCTTTCTTT. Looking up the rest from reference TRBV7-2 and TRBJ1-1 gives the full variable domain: GAGVSQSPSNKVTEKGKDVELRCDPISGHTALYWYRQSLGQGLEFLIYFQGNSAPDKSGLPSDRFSAERTGGSVSTLTIQRTQQEDSAVYLCASSFSPQGTEAFFGQGTRLTVV.

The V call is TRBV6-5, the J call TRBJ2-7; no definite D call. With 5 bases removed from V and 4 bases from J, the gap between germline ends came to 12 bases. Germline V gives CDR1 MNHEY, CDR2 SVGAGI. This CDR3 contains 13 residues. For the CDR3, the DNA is TGTGCCAGCAGTCTTGAAGCCGAATACGAGCAGTACTTC. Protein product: CASSLEAEYEQYF.

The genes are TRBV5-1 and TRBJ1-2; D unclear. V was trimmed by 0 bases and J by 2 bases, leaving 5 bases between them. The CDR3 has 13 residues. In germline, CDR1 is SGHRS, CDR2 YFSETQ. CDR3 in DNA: TGCGCCAGCAGCTTGGAGCTGAACTATGGCTACACCTTC. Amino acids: CASSLELNYGYTF.

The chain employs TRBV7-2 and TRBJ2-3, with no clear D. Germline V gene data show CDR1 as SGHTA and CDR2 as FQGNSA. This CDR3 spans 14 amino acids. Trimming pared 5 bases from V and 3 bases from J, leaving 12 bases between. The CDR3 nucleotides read TGTGCCAGCAGCCTGAGTAGATCGACAGATACGCAGTATTTT. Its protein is CASSLSRSTDTQYF.

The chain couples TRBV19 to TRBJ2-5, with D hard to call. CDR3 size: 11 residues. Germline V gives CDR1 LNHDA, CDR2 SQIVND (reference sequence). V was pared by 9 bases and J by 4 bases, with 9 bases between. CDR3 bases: TGTGCCAGCCCGACTCCAGAGACCCAGTACTTC. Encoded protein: CASPTPETQYF.

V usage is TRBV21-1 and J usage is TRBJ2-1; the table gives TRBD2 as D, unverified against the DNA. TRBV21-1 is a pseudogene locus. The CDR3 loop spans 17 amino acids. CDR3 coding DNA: TGTGCCAGCAGCAAAGCAGAGACTAGCGGGGCCTACAATGAGCAGTTCTTC. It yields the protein CASSKAETSGAYNEQFF.

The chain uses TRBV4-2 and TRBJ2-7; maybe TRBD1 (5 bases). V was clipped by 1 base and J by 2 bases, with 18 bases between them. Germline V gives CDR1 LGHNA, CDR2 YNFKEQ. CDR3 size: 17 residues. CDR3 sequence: CASSQGDSVQATYEQYF. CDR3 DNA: TGTGCCAGCAGCCAAGGCGACAGCGTTCAGGCCACCTACGAGCAGTACTTC.

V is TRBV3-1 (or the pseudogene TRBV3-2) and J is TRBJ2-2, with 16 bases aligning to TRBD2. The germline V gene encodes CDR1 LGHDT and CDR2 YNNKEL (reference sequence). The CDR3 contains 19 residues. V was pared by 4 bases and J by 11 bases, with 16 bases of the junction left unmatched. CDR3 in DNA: TGTGCCAGCAGCCCCTCCGGGACTAGCGGGGGGGCGATGGTTGCCGAGCTGTTTTTT. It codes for CASSPSGTSGGAMVAELFF.

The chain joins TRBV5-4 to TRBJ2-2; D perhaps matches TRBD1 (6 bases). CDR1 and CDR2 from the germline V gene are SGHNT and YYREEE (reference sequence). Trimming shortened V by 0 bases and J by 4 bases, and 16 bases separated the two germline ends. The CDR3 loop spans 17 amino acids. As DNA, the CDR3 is TGTGCCAGCAGCTTGGACCTCAGGGGTTCGAGCACCGGGGAGCTGTTTTTT. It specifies CASSLDLRGSSTGELFF.

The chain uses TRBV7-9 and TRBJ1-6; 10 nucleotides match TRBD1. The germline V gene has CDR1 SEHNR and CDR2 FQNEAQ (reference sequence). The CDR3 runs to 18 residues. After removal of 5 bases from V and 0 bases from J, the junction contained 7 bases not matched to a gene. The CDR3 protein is CASSQDRGQSSYNSPLHF. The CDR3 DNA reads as TGTGCCAGCAGCCAAGACAGGGGGCAAAGCTCCTATAATTCACCCCTCCACTTT.

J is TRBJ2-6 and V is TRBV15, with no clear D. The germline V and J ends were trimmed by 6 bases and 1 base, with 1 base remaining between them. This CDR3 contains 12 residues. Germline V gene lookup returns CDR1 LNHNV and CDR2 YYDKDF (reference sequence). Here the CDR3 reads CATRSGANVLTF. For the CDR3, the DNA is TGTGCCACCAGGTCTGGGGCCAACGTCCTGACTTTC. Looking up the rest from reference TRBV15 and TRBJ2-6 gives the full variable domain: DAMVIQNPRYQVTQFGKPVTLSCSQTLNHNVMYWYQQKSSQAPKLLFHYYDKDFNNEADTPDNFQSRRPNTSFCFLDIRSPGLGDTAMYLCATRSGANVLTFGAGSRLTVL.

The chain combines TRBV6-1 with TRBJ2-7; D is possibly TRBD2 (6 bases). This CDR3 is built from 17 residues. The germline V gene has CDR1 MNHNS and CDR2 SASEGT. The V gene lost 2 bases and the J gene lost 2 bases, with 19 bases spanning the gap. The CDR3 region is CASSESSVRGSAYEQYF. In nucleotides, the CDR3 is TGTGCCAGCAGTGAATCATCCGTCCGGGGGAGCGCCTACGAGCAGTACTTC.

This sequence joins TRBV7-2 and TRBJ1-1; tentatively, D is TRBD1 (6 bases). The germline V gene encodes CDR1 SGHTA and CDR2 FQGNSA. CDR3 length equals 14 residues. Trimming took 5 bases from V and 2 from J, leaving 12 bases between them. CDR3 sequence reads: CASSPGQINTEAFF. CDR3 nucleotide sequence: TGTGCCAGCAGCCCCGGACAGATAAACACTGAAGCTTTCTTT.

The CDR3 DNA reads TGTGCCTGGAGTTACAGCTCCTACGAGCAGTACTTC. It codes for CAWSYSSYEQYF. The chain has TRBV30 and TRBJ2-7; no definite D call. V gave up 2 bases and J gave up 0 bases, with 5 bases separating them. The length of the CDR3 is 12 residues. The germline gives CDR1 GTSNPN, CDR2 SVGIG (reference sequence).

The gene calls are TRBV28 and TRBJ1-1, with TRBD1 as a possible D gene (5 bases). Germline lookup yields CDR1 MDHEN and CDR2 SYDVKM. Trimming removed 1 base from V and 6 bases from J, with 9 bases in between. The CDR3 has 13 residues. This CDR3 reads CASSLSGRAEAFF. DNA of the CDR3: TGTGCCAGCAGTTTATCAGGGCGCGCTGAAGCTTTCTTT.

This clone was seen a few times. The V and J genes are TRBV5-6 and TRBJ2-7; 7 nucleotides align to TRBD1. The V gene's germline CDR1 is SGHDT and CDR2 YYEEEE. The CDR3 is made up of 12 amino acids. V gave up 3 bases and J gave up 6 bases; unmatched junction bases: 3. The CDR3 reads CASSWTGGEQYF. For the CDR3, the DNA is TGTGCCAGCAGCTGGACAGGTGGCGAGCAGTACTTC.

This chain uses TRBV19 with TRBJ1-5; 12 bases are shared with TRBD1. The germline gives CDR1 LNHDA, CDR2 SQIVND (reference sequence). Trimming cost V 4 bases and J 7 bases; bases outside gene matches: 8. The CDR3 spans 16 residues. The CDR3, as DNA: TGTGCCAGTAGTAGCCCGGGACAGGGGGCTGGGCAGCCCCAGCATTTT. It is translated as CASSSPGQGAGQPQHF.